Listed below are T cell receptor beta chains from one sample, sequenced in a study of shared T cell receptors in the human thymus. This table comes from immunoSEQ multiplex PCR, and its TCRdb copy is limited to in-frame clones, with some not included. The table has 700,000 or so clones, 75% to 90% seen once; the top ten hold 0.008% to 0.011%. These data were also reused for a study on human thymus T cells.

Sequenced sample: thymocytes. Source of these receptors: a girl younger than two with a congenital heart defect. Both conserved end residues are part of each CDR3.

J gene	V gene	CDR3 protein
TRBJ1-1	TRBV11-1	CASSPSVPGAFF
TRBJ1-3	TRBV7-9	CASSLAIAGPGNTIYF
TRBJ1-2	TRBV6-1	CASSEMLGQGDYGYTF
TRBJ2-3	TRBV11-3	CASSPTGEMDTQYF
TRBJ2-3	TRBV5-1	CASSLGAGGEDTQYF
TRBJ2-2	TRBV19	CASSIGRDGELFF
TRBJ1-1	TRBV29-1	CSVEGGQGDTEAFF
TRBJ2-7	TRBV5-1	CASSLVSSSGGAHEQYF
TRBJ2-3	TRBV25-1	CASSTRTSGGGTDTQYF
TRBJ2-7	TRBV5-8	CASSPHRGITYEQYF
TRBJ1-6	TRBV4-1	CASSQDQGAWDSPLHF
TRBJ1-2	TRBV6-5	CASSYLSDRSDGYTF
TRBJ2-1	TRBV18	CASSPSRKTYNEQFF
TRBJ2-1	TRBV5-5	CASSTGLISGGEQFF
TRBJ2-5	TRBV7-2	CASRGTSGGPALETQYF
TRBJ1-2	TRBV27	CASSTGARGFYGYTF
TRBJ1-2	TRBV15	CATSRVGRGTGRHGYTF
TRBJ2-1	TRBV9	CASSPRGASGYNEQFF
TRBJ2-7	TRBV11-3	CASSLGRGHEQYF
NA	TRBV5-1	CASSPGTSGGDGEQYF
TRBJ1-4	TRBV5-8	CASSLEEGAPWGEKLFF
TRBJ1-4	TRBV4-1	CASSQPIRGLDRNEKLFF
TRBJ2-7	TRBV2	CASVALRQGPFYEQYF
TRBJ1-1	TRBV12-5	CASGLPDRGKGDTEAFF
TRBJ2-7	TRBV7-6	CASSPHTRTGVSYEQYF
TRBJ1-2	TRBV6-5	CASTDRGDYGYTF
TRBJ1-2	TRBV6-5	CASSYTSGGTQGGYTF
TRBJ2-4	TRBV10-3	CAISDGTALAKNIQYF
TRBJ1-2	TRBV15	CATSGLSSGDYGYTF
TRBJ1-4	TRBV5-1	CASSFEDRRRLFF
TRBJ2-2	TRBV5-4	CASSLSIANTGELFF
TRBJ1-5	TRBV15	CATSRVFAGNQPQHF
TRBJ2-3	TRBV18	CASSRTGGAGDTQYF
TRBJ2-1	TRBV27	CASSFRQGLGGEQFF
TRBJ1-6	TRBV19	CASTGSYWSHSPLHF
TRBJ1-6	TRBV28	CASSIRQGSGDSPLHF
TRBJ1-1	TRBV2	CASRTGQNTEAFF
TRBJ1-1	TRBV19	CASSITVGVTEAFF
TRBJ1-2	TRBV6-5	CASSPRGPLGSGYTF
TRBJ2-7	TRBV7-3	CASRGDRGAEQYF
TRBJ2-7	TRBV6-6	CASSRIPSGRLEQYF
TRBJ2-7	TRBV28	CATRSGTGSQYYEQYF
NA	TRBV4-3	CASSQDYLRQGAGYEQYF
TRBJ1-2	TRBV9	CASSSMDRAGSYGYTF
TRBJ2-1	TRBV15	CATSRDSPHSGGTRNEQFF
TRBJ2-7	TRBV18	CASSPFVEGTYEQYF
TRBJ1-2	TRBV7-6	CASSLVGQTYGYTF
TRBJ1-5	TRBV7-6	CASSAVGGSNQPQHF
TRBJ2-3	TRBV5-1	CASSFIRGGHSRTDTQYF
TRBJ1-4	TRBV7-2	CASSSATRARGEKLFF
TRBJ1-6	TRBV5-1	CASSLIVGAQNSPLHF
TRBJ2-5	TRBV6-5	CASSYKGTARETQYF
TRBJ2-5	TRBV18	CASSLPGLAGTETQYF
TRBJ1-6	TRBV11-2	CASSLRGANNSPLHF
TRBJ2-3	TRBV27	CASSSIEKGLPRDTQYF
TRBJ2-2	TRBV5-1	CASNPVRGSGELFF
TRBJ1-5	TRBV11-2	CASSVGGWAPNQPQHF
TRBJ2-3	TRBV5-6	CASSLRLAGGHRSTDTQYF
TRBJ2-7	TRBV2	CASSEPSPNGLREQYF